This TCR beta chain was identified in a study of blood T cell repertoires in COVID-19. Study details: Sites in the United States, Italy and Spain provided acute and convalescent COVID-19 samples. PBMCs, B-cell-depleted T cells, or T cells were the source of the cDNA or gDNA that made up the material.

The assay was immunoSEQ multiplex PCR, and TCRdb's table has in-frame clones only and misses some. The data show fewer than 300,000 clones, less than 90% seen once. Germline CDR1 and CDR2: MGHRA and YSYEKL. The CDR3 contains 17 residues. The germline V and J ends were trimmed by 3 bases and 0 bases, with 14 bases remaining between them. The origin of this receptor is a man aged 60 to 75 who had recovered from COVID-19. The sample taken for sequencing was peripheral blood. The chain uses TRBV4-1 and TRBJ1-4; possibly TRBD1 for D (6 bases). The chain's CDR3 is CASSHGGRGATNEKLFF. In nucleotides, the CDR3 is TGCGCCAGCAGCCACGGAGGGAGGGGGGCAACTAATGAAAAACTGTTTTTT.